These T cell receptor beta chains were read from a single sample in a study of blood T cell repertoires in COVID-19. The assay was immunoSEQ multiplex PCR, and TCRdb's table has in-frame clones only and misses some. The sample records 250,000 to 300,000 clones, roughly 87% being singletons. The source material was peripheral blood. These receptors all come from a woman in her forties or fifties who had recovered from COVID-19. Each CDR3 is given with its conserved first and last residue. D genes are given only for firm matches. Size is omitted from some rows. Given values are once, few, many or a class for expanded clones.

cdr3_nt: TGTGCCAGCAGCTCTGGGAGAACTAGCGGGAGACCCGAGCAGTACTTC
cdr3_aa: CASSSGRTSGRPEQYF
v_call: TRBV11-2
j_call: TRBJ2-7
cdr3_length: 16
d_call: TRBD2
clone_size: -

cdr3_nt: TGTGCCAGCAGTGACTCCCCGGGGGAAAAACTGTTTTTT
cdr3_aa: CASSDSPGEKLFF
v_call: TRBV6-4
j_call: TRBJ1-4
cdr3_length: 13
d_call: -
clone_size: -

cdr3_nt: TGTGCCAGCAGCTTACGTAGCGGGGGTTCCACCGGGGAGCTGTTTTTT
cdr3_aa: CASSLRSGGSTGELFF
v_call: TRBV7-2
j_call: TRBJ2-2
cdr3_length: 16
d_call: TRBD2
clone_size: -

cdr3_nt: TGTGCCAGTAGGGTTGACGTCGGGGGCACTGAAGCTTTCTTT
cdr3_aa: CASRVDVGGTEAFF
v_call: TRBV19
j_call: TRBJ1-1
cdr3_length: 14
d_call: -
clone_size: -

cdr3_nt: TGTGCCAGCAGCAAATTTTCGACGGCCACAGTCAATCAGCCCCAGCATTTT
cdr3_aa: CASSKFSTATVNQPQHF
v_call: TRBV9
j_call: TRBJ1-5
cdr3_length: 17
d_call: -
clone_size: -

cdr3_nt: TGTGCCAGCAGTTACCGGCCGGCGGGTTCACCCCTCCACTTT
cdr3_aa: CASSYRPAGSPLHF
v_call: TRBV6-5
j_call: TRBJ1-6
cdr3_length: 14
d_call: -
clone_size: few

cdr3_nt: TGTGCCAGCAGCCCCCCGGGGGGATTGAACACTGAAGCTTTCTTT
cdr3_aa: CASSPPGGLNTEAFF
v_call: TRBV7-9
j_call: TRBJ1-1
cdr3_length: 15
d_call: -
clone_size: few

cdr3_nt: TGCGCCAGCTCCGGGACAGGGGCCCCTCCGACCCAGTACTTC
cdr3_aa: CASSGTGAPPTQYF
v_call: TRBV5-1
j_call: TRBJ2-5
cdr3_length: 14
d_call: TRBD1
clone_size: -

cdr3_nt: TGTGCCAGCAGCGGTGGGACAGCACAACAAGAGACCCAGTACTTC
cdr3_aa: CASSGGTAQQETQYF
v_call: TRBV11-2
j_call: TRBJ2-5
cdr3_length: 15
d_call: TRBD1
clone_size: -

cdr3_nt: TGTGCCAGCTCACTCCGACAGGGGTTGGACACTGAAGCTTTCTTT
cdr3_aa: CASSLRQGLDTEAFF
v_call: TRBV18
j_call: TRBJ1-1
cdr3_length: 15
d_call: TRBD1
clone_size: -

cdr3_nt: TGTGCCAGCAGTTACTCGGGCAGCAATCAGCCCCAGCATTTT
cdr3_aa: CASSYSGSNQPQHF
v_call: TRBV6-5
j_call: TRBJ1-5
cdr3_length: 14
d_call: -
clone_size: -

cdr3_nt: TGTGCCAGTAGTATTACAGGGCGCACTAACTATGGCTACACCTTC
cdr3_aa: CASSITGRTNYGYTF
v_call: TRBV19
j_call: TRBJ1-2
cdr3_length: 15
d_call: -
clone_size: once

cdr3_nt: TGTGCCAGCAGCTTGACCGGGACTCCCTCTTCAGATACGCAGTATTTT
cdr3_aa: CASSLTGTPSSDTQYF
v_call: TRBV7-9
j_call: TRBJ2-3
cdr3_length: 16
d_call: -
clone_size: once

cdr3_nt: TGTGCCAGCAGCCAAGACGGGGGCACTGAAGCTTTCTTT
cdr3_aa: CASSQDGGTEAFF
v_call: TRBV4-2
j_call: TRBJ1-1
cdr3_length: 13
d_call: -
clone_size: few

cdr3_nt: TGTGCCAGCCGGACGGGACACCGTCAGTATGGCTACACCTTC
cdr3_aa: CASRTGHRQYGYTF
v_call: TRBV11-2
j_call: TRBJ1-2
cdr3_length: 14
d_call: -
clone_size: once

cdr3_nt: TGTGCCAGCAGCTTGGGGCCGGGAGGGCCGACCAATGAGCAGTTCTTC
cdr3_aa: CASSLGPGGPTNEQFF
v_call: TRBV5-4
j_call: TRBJ2-1
cdr3_length: 16
d_call: TRBD2
clone_size: -

cdr3_nt: TGTGCCAGCACCAATTGGGGGGAGAGGGGTGAAAAACTGTTTTTT
cdr3_aa: CASTNWGERGEKLFF
v_call: TRBV28
j_call: TRBJ1-4
cdr3_length: 15
d_call: -
clone_size: -

cdr3_nt: TGTGCCAGTAGTACGGGTTCACACTATGGCTACACCTTC
cdr3_aa: CASSTGSHYGYTF
v_call: TRBV19
j_call: TRBJ1-2
cdr3_length: 13
d_call: -
clone_size: -

cdr3_nt: TGTGCCAGCAGTTTACCGGAGGGCGAGCAGTACTTC
cdr3_aa: CASSLPEGEQYF
v_call: TRBV28
j_call: TRBJ2-7
cdr3_length: 12
d_call: -
clone_size: once

cdr3_nt: TGTGCCAGCAGTCGAATGCGGACAGGGGTTCAGCCCCAGCATTTT
cdr3_aa: CASSRMRTGVQPQHF
v_call: TRBV28
j_call: TRBJ1-5
cdr3_length: 15
d_call: TRBD1
clone_size: -

cdr3_nt: TGTGCCACCAGTGGACAGGGGGCTTTCAATGAGCAGTTCTTC
cdr3_aa: CATSGQGAFNEQFF
v_call: TRBV24-1
j_call: TRBJ2-1
cdr3_length: 14
d_call: TRBD1
clone_size: -

cdr3_nt: TGTGCTAGTGGTTTGGGGCTCGGGACTTTCAATGAGCAGTTCTTC
cdr3_aa: CASGLGLGTFNEQFF
v_call: TRBV12-5
j_call: TRBJ2-1
cdr3_length: 15
d_call: -
clone_size: -

cdr3_nt: TGTGCCAGCAGCTTAGAGTCGCTAGCGGGAGGGCCCGAGCAGTTCTTC
cdr3_aa: CASSLESLAGGPEQFF
v_call: TRBV13
j_call: TRBJ2-1
cdr3_length: 16
d_call: TRBD2
clone_size: -

cdr3_nt: TGTGCCAGCGCGGAGGCGGCCTACGAGCAGTACTTC
cdr3_aa: CASAEAAYEQYF
v_call: TRBV2
j_call: TRBJ2-7
cdr3_length: 12
d_call: -
clone_size: -

cdr3_nt: TGTGCCATCAGTACCGACAGGGGAGGGTACGAGCAGTACTTC
cdr3_aa: CAISTDRGGYEQYF
v_call: TRBV10-3
j_call: TRBJ2-7
cdr3_length: 14
d_call: -
clone_size: -

cdr3_nt: TGTGCCAGTTGGGAGGGACCCGGAGGATTGAACACCGGGGAGCTGTTTTTT
cdr3_aa: CASWEGPGGLNTGELFF
v_call: TRBV19
j_call: TRBJ2-2
cdr3_length: 17
d_call: TRBD2
clone_size: -

cdr3_nt: TGTGCCAGCAGCCCGTCGTGGGGGCTGTTCTTC
cdr3_aa: CASSPSWGLFF
v_call: TRBV7-2
j_call: TRBJ2-1
cdr3_length: 11
d_call: -
clone_size: -

cdr3_nt: TGTGCCAGCAGCTTAAGTGCGTCAACTAATGAAAAACTGTTTTTT
cdr3_aa: CASSLSASTNEKLFF
v_call: TRBV7-2
j_call: TRBJ1-4
cdr3_length: 15
d_call: -
clone_size: few

cdr3_nt: TGTGCCAGCAGTCCGACAGGGGGCGCGTATGGCTACACCTTC
cdr3_aa: CASSPTGGAYGYTF
v_call: TRBV28
j_call: TRBJ1-2
cdr3_length: 14
d_call: TRBD1
clone_size: -

cdr3_nt: TGTGCCAGTTTGGGCGGGGCCTCGGTTACTTTGCCGGGAGCTTTCTTT
cdr3_aa: CASLGGASVTLPGAFF
v_call: TRBV19
j_call: TRBJ1-1
cdr3_length: 16
d_call: -
clone_size: -

cdr3_nt: TGTGCCACCAGCAGAGAGCACGGGCCGGAGGGCACAGATACGCAGTATTTT
cdr3_aa: CATSREHGPEGTDTQYF
v_call: TRBV15
j_call: TRBJ2-3
cdr3_length: 17
d_call: -
clone_size: -

cdr3_nt: TGTGCCAGCAGCCATCGCCTAGCGGGTCGTGCGGAGACCCAGTACTTC
cdr3_aa: CASSHRLAGRAETQYF
v_call: TRBV3-1/TRBV3-2
j_call: TRBJ2-5
cdr3_length: 16
d_call: TRBD2
clone_size: -

cdr3_nt: TGTGCCAGCAGATTCCTGTTGCGACAGGATGGCTACACCTTC
cdr3_aa: CASRFLLRQDGYTF
v_call: TRBV28
j_call: TRBJ1-2
cdr3_length: 14
d_call: -
clone_size: -

cdr3_nt: TGTGCTAGCAGCCCTTTTTTAAGGGGATTGACAGCTTACAATGAGCAGTTCTTC
cdr3_aa: CASSPFLRGLTAYNEQFF
v_call: TRBV7-7
j_call: TRBJ2-1
cdr3_length: 18
d_call: -
clone_size: -

cdr3_nt: TGTGCCAGCAGCTTTTATGACAGGAGTTATAACTATGGCTACACCTTC
cdr3_aa: CASSFYDRSYNYGYTF
v_call: TRBV5-6
j_call: TRBJ1-2
cdr3_length: 16
d_call: -
clone_size: -

cdr3_nt: TGTGCCAGCAGCGAGCTGCGGGTACGCACCGGGGAGCTGTTTTTT
cdr3_aa: CASSELRVRTGELFF
v_call: TRBV7-8
j_call: TRBJ2-2
cdr3_length: 15
d_call: -
clone_size: -

cdr3_nt: TGCGCCAGCAGCCAAGATCAAGAGACTGAAGCTTTCTTT
cdr3_aa: CASSQDQETEAFF
v_call: TRBV4-3
j_call: TRBJ1-1
cdr3_length: 13
d_call: -
clone_size: -

cdr3_nt: TGTGCCAGCAGTGCCCGCGGCAGACCTAATCAGCCCCAGCATTTT
cdr3_aa: CASSARGRPNQPQHF
v_call: TRBV6-2/TRBV6-3
j_call: TRBJ1-5
cdr3_length: 15
d_call: -
clone_size: -

cdr3_nt: TGTGCCAGCAGTGAAGGATCGGGGGACTATGGCTACACCTTC
cdr3_aa: CASSEGSGDYGYTF
v_call: TRBV2
j_call: TRBJ1-2
cdr3_length: 14
d_call: -
clone_size: -

cdr3_nt: TGTGCCAGCAGCTTAGGACAGGGGGCTCGAGGGGAGGCCCAGTACTTC
cdr3_aa: CASSLGQGARGEAQYF
v_call: TRBV7-9
j_call: TRBJ2-5
cdr3_length: 16
d_call: TRBD1
clone_size: -

cdr3_nt: TGTGCCAGCAGCTTGTCTATAGCCAAAAACATTCAGTACTTC
cdr3_aa: CASSLSIAKNIQYF
v_call: TRBV5-5
j_call: TRBJ2-4
cdr3_length: 14
d_call: -
clone_size: -

cdr3_nt: TGTGCCATCAGCCCCCGGGACAGGGGGCGCCGCTCTGAAGCTTTCTTT
cdr3_aa: CAISPRDRGRRSEAFF
v_call: TRBV10-3
j_call: TRBJ1-1
cdr3_length: 16
d_call: TRBD1
clone_size: -

cdr3_nt: TGCAGTGCTAGTCAAAGGGGGCTAAGCGCCTACGAGCAGTACTTC
cdr3_aa: CSASQRGLSAYEQYF
v_call: TRBV20-1
j_call: TRBJ2-7
cdr3_length: 15
d_call: TRBD1
clone_size: -

cdr3_nt: TGTGCCAGCAGCTCAAGTCGGGGACAAGACCTAAAAAACATTCAGTACTTC
cdr3_aa: CASSSSRGQDLKNIQYF
v_call: TRBV11-3
j_call: TRBJ2-4
cdr3_length: 17
d_call: -
clone_size: -

cdr3_nt: TGTGCCAGCAGTCCAGACAGGGGGCGGGGTACGCAGTATTTT
cdr3_aa: CASSPDRGRGTQYF
v_call: TRBV6-2/TRBV6-3
j_call: TRBJ2-3
cdr3_length: 14
d_call: TRBD1
clone_size: -

cdr3_nt: TGTGCCAGCAGTCCGGACAGGGACGAGCAGTACTTC
cdr3_aa: CASSPDRDEQYF
v_call: TRBV27
j_call: TRBJ2-7
cdr3_length: 12
d_call: TRBD1
clone_size: -

cdr3_nt: TGTGCCAGCAGTCCCCTAGCGGGGGCGGGGGATACGCAGTATTTT
cdr3_aa: CASSPLAGAGDTQYF
v_call: TRBV27
j_call: TRBJ2-3
cdr3_length: 15
d_call: TRBD2
clone_size: -